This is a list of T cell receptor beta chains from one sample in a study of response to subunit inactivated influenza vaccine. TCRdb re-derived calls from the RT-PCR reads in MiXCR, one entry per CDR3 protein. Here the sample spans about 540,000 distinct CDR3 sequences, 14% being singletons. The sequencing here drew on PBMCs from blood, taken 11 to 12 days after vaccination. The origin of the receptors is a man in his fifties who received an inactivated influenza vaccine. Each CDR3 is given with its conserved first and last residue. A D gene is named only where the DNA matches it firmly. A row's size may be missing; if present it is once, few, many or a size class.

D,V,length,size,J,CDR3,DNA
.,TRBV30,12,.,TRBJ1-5,CAWSMGNQPQHF,TGTGCCTGGAGTATGGGAAATCAGCCCCAGCATTTT
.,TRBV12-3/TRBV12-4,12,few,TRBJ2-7,CASRGITYEQYF,TGTGCCAGCCGGGGGATCACCTACGAGCAGTACTTC
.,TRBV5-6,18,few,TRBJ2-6,CASSFKETAGIGANVLTF,TGTGCCAGCAGCTTCAAGGAGACTGCGGGGATTGGGGCCAACGTCCTGACTTTC
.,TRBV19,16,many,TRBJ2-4,CASSTRSGTMGNIQYF,TGTGCCAGTAGTACCCGATCTGGGACCATGGGAAACATTCAGTACTTC
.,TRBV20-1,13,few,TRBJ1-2,CSARDWTGYGYTF,TGCAGTGCTAGAGATTGGACGGGCTATGGCTACACCTTC
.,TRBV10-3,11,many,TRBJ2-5,CAISESETQYF,TGTGCCATCAGTGAGTCAGAGACCCAGTACTTC
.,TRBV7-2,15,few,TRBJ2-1,CASSLRRGAYNEQFF,TGTGCCAGCAGCTTACGCAGGGGCGCCTACAATGAGCAGTTCTTC
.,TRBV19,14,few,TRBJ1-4,CASSPGSFNEKLFF,TGTGCCAGTTCCCCTGGCAGCTTTAATGAAAAACTGTTTTTT
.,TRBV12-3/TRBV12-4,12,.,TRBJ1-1,CASSLSLAEAFF,TGTGCCAGCAGTTTATCTTTAGCTGAAGCTTTCTTT
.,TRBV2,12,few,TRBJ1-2,CASTRRRDGYTF,TGTGCCAGCACTCGGAGGCGTGATGGCTACACCTTC
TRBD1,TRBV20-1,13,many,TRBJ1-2,CSAGQGVGYGYTF,TGCAGTGCAGGACAGGGAGTTGGCTATGGCTACACCTTC
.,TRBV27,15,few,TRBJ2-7,CASSFFGSLSYEQYF,TGTGCCAGCAGTTTCTTTGGCAGTCTTAGTTACGAGCAGTACTTC
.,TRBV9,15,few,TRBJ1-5,CASSTSGTPNQPQHF,TGTGCCAGCAGCACATCCGGGACGCCCAATCAGCCCCAGCATTTT
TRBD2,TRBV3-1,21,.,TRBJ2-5,CASSHPRRGHSGTSLLETQYF,TGTGCCAGCAGCCACCCGCGTCGGGGACATTCCGGGACTAGTCTTTTGGAGACCCAGTACTTC
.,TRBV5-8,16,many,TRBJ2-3,CASSLLTGISTDTQYF,TGTGCCAGCAGCCTCCTGACAGGAATTAGCACAGATACGCAGTATTTT
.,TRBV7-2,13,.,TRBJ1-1,CASSPERNTEAFF,TGTGCCAGCAGTCCGGAGCGGAACACTGAAGCTTTCTTT
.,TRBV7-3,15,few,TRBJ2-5,CASSLTGRVGETQYF,TGTGCCAGCAGCTTAACCGGTCGGGTGGGGGAGACCCAGTACTTC
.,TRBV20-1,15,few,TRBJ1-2,CSARDRTGPLYGYTF,TGCAGTGCTAGAGATCGAACAGGACCTCTTTATGGCTACACCTTC
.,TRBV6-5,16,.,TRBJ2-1,CASSPIRGLPGDEQFF,TGTGCCAGCAGTCCGATCAGGGGCCTCCCTGGGGATGAGCAGTTCTTC
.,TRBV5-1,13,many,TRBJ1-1,CASSLTMNTEAFF,TGCGCCAGCAGCTTAACCATGAACACTGAAGCTTTCTTT